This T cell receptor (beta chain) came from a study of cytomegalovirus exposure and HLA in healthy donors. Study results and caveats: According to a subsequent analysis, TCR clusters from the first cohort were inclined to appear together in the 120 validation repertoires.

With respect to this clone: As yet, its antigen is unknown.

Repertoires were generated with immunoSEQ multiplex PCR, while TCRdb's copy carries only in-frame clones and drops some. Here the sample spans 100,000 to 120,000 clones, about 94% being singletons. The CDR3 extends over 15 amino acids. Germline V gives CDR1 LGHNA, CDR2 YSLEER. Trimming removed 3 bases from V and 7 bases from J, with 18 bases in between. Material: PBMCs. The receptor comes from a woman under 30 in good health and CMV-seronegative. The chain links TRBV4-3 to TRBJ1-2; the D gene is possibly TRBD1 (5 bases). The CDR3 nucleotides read TGCGCCAGCAGCCATACCCGGGGGGGGGAGGGTGGCTACACCTTC. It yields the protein CASSHTRGGEGGYTF.